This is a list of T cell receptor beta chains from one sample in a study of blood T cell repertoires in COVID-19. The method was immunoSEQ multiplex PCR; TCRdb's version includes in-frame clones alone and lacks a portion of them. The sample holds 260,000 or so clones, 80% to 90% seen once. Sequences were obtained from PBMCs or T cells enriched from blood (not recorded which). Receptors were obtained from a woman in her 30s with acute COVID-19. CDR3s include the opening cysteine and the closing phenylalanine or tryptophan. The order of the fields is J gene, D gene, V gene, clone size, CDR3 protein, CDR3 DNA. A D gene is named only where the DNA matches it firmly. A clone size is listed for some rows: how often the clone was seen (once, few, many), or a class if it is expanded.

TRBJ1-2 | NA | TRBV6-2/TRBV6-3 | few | CASSLGQVYGYTF | TGTGCCAGCAGCCTGGGACAAGTCTATGGCTACACCTTC
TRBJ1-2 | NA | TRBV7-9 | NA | CASSPGGRAPYPYGYTF | TGTGCCAGCAGCCCCGGTGGGCGGGCCCCCTATCCTTATGGCTACACCTTC
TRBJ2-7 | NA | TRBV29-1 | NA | CSASDSSYEQYF | TGCAGCGCCTCGGACAGCTCCTACGAGCAGTACTTC
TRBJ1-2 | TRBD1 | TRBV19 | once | CASSNSGTGDYGYTF | TGTGCCAGTAGCAACTCCGGGACAGGGGACTATGGCTACACCTTC
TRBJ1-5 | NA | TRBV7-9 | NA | CASSLGAGSGNQPQHF | TGTGCCAGCAGCTTAGGGGCAGGGTCTGGCAATCAGCCCCAGCATTTT
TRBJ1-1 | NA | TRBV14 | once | CASSPLGQDTEAFF | TGTGCCAGCAGTCCTTTGGGGCAGGACACTGAAGCTTTCTTT
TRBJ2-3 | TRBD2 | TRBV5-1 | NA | CASSDPGTSGTDTQYF | TGCGCCAGCAGCGACCCCGGCACTAGCGGAACAGATACGCAGTATTTT
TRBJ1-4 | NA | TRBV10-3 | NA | CAISSQEGGLGEKLFF | TGTGCCATCAGCTCCCAGGAGGGGGGGCTCGGAGAAAAACTGTTTTTT
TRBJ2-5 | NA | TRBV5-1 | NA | CASRRDFQETQYF | TGCGCCAGCAGGCGTGACTTCCAAGAGACCCAGTACTTC
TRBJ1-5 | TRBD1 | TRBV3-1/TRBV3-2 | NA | CASSDRGNQPQHF | TGTGCCAGCAGCGACAGGGGGAATCAGCCCCAGCATTTT
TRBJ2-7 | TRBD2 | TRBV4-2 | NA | CASSQEPPSGGAPEQYF | TGTGCCAGCAGCCAGGAACCGCCTAGCGGGGGGGCCCCTGAGCAGTACTTC
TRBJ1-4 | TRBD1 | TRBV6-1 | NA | CASSEGGDRVQNEKLFF | TGTGCCAGCAGTGAAGGTGGTGACAGGGTTCAAAATGAAAAACTGTTTTTT
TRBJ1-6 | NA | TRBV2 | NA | CASSEVAGSYNSPLHF | TGTGCCAGCAGTGAGGTGGCGGGCTCCTATAATTCACCCCTCCACTTT
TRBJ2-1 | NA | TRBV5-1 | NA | CASSPRPGLAYNEQFF | TGCGCCAGCAGCCCCAGACCGGGTCTTGCCTACAATGAGCAGTTCTTC
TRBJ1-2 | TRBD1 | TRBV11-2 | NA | CASSTIKFNGTANYGYTF | TGTGCCAGCAGCACAATCAAATTCAACGGGACAGCTAACTATGGCTACACCTTC
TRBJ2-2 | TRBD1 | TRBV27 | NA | CASSMGQGMYGELFF | TGTGCCAGCAGCATGGGACAGGGGATGTACGGGGAGCTGTTTTTT
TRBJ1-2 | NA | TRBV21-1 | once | CASSGWADANYGYTF | TGTGCCAGCAGCGGTTGGGCAGACGCTAACTATGGCTACACCTTC
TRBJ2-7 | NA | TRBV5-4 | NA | CASSDSFYEQYF | TGTGCCAGCAGTGACAGTTTTTACGAGCAGTACTTC
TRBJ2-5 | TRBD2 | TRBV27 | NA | CASSGTSGETQYF | TGTGCCAGCAGCGGGACTAGCGGAGAGACCCAGTACTTC
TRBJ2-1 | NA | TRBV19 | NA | CASSILQGNEQFF | TGTGCCAGTAGTATACTCCAGGGGAATGAGCAGTTCTTC
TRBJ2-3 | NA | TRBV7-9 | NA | CASSPGVRPSTDTQYF | TGTGCCAGCAGCCCGGGAGTGCGACCTAGCACAGATACGCAGTATTTT
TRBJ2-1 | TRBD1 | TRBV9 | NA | CASSDTGVPNYNEQFF | TGTGCCAGCAGCGATACAGGGGTCCCAAACTACAATGAGCAGTTCTTC
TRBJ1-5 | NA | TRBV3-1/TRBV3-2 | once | CASSQVHEDQPQHF | TGTGCCAGCAGCCAAGTACACGAGGATCAGCCCCAGCATTTT
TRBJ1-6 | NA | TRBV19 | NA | CASSLGLPSAGNNSPLHF | TGTGCCAGTTCCCTCGGTCTTCCGTCGGCGGGGAATAATTCACCCCTCCACTTT
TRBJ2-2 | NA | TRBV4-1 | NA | CASSQDRRGSGELFF | TGCGCCAGCAGCCAAGATAGAAGGGGGTCCGGGGAGCTGTTTTTT
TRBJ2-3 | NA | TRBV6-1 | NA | CASSDRGAGDTQYF | TGTGCCAGCAGTGACAGGGGCGCTGGAGATACGCAGTATTTT
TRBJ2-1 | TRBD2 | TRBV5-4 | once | CASSFFGGGLNEQFF | TGTGCCAGCAGCTTTTTCGGGGGGGGTCTAAATGAGCAGTTCTTC